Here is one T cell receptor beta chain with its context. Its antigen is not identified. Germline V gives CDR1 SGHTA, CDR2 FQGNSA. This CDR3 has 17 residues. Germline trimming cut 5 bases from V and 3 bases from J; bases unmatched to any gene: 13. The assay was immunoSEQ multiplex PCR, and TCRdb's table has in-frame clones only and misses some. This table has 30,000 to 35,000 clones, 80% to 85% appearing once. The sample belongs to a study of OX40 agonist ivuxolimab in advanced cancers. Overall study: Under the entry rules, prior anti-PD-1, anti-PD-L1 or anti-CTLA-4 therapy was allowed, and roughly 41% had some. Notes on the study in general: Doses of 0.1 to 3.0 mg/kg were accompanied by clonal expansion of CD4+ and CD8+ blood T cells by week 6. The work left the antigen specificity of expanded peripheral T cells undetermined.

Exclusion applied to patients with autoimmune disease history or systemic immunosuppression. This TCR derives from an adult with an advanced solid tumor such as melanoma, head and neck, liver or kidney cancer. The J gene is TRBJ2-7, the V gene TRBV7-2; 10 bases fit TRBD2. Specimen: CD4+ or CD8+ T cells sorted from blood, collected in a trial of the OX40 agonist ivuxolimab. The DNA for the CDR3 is TGTGCCAGCAGCACTAGACTAGCGGGCCCTAGTAACTACGAGCAGTACTTC. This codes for CASSTRLAGPSNYEQYF.